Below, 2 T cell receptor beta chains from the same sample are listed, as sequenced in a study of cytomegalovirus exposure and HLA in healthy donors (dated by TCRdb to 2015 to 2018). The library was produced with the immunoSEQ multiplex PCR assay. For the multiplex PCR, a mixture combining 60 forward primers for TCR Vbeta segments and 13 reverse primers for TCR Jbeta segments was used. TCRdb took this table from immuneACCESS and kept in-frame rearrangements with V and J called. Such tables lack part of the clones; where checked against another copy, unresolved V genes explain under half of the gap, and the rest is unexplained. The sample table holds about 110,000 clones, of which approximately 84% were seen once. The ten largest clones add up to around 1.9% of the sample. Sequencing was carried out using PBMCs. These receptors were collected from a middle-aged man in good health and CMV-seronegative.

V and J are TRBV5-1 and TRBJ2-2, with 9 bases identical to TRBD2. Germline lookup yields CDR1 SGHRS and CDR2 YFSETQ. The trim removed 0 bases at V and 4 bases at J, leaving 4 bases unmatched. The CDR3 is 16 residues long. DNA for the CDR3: TGCGCCAGCAGCTTGGAAGGGACTAGCTTCACCGGGGAGCTGTTTTTT. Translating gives CASSLEGTSFTGELFF.

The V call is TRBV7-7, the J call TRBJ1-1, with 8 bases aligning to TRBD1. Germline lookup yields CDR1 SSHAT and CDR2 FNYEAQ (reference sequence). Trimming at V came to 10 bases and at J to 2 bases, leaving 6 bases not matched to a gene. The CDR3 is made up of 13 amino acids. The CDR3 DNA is TGTGCCAAGCGGACAGGGACTAACACTGAAGCTTTCTTT. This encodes CAKRTGTNTEAFF.